What follows are 19 T cell receptor beta chains derived from one specimen sequenced in a study of OX40 agonist ivuxolimab in advanced cancers. Measured with immunoSEQ multiplex PCR; TCRdb has only the in-frame clones, and not every one. The table has 78,000 or so clones, about 85% seen once; the top ten hold roughly 16%. The sequencing used CD4+ or CD8+ T cells sorted from blood, collected in a trial of the OX40 agonist ivuxolimab. The receptors derive from an adult with an advanced solid tumor such as melanoma, head and neck, liver or kidney cancer.

The rearrangement uses TRBV6-1 and TRBJ2-7, with D tentatively TRBD1 (5 bases). Per germline, CDR1 MNHNS and CDR2 SASEGT. This CDR3 comprises 13 residues. The V end lost 8 bases, the J end lost 3 bases, and 14 bases lay between the germline ends. The CDR3 here is CASCLGADYEQYF. The CDR3 DNA reads TGTGCCAGCTGCCTTGGGGCGGACTACGAGCAGTACTTC.

This clone was detected only once. The CDR3 sequence is CSVGITDRFNLYEQYF. CDR3 nucleotide sequence: TGCAGCGTTGGGATTACCGACAGGTTTAACCTCTACGAGCAGTACTTC. The chain employs TRBV29-1 and TRBJ2-7; D is perhaps TRBD1 (6 bases). The germline V gene has CDR1 SQVTM and CDR2 ANQGSEA. Trimming removed 4 bases at V and 3 bases at J, with 22 bases between. The CDR3 spans 16 residues.

The chain has TRBV18 and TRBJ2-5, with TRBD1 identical over 8 bases. Germline loops: CDR1 KGHSH, CDR2 LQKENI. Germline trimming cut 5 bases from V and 5 bases from J; bases unmatched to any gene: 7. The CDR3 runs to 14 residues. The CDR3 sequence is CASSTRTGHETQYF. DNA for the CDR3: TGTGCCAGCTCAACCCGGACAGGGCACGAGACCCAGTACTTC.

J is TRBJ1-5 and V is TRBV13; D is possibly TRBD1 (5 bases). Germline lookup yields CDR1 PRHDT and CDR2 FYEKMQ (reference sequence). CDR3 length: 13 residues. Trimming took off 4 bases at V and 3 bases at J, with 7 bases between the two ends. Here the CDR3 reads CASSSGLNQPQHF. The CDR3 nucleotides are TGTGCCAGCAGCTCGGGGCTCAATCAGCCCCAGCATTTT.

The chain couples TRBV6-5 to TRBJ2-7; D perhaps matches TRBD1 (6 bases). This CDR3 is built from 13 residues. Germline-derived CDR1 and CDR2 are MNHEY and SVGAGI. Between the trimmed V and J ends, which lost 5 bases and 3 bases, there was a span of 11 bases. CDR3 nucleotide sequence: TGTGCCAGCAGTATGACAGGACTCTACGAGCAGTACTTC. Translation gives CASSMTGLYEQYF.

This clone was seen once. CDR3 bases: TGTGCCAGCACCCTGGACGCCAGCTCCTACGAGCAGTACTTC. It translates to CASTLDASSYEQYF. The chain is built from TRBV6-1 and TRBJ2-7; D gene uncertain. This CDR3 is 14 amino acids long. The germline CDR1 and CDR2 sequences are MNHNS and SASEGT. With 7 bases removed from V and 0 bases from J, the gap between germline ends came to 13 bases.

The chain links TRBV6-5 to TRBJ2-7; 9 nucleotides align to TRBD2. V gave up 1 base and J gave up 5 bases; unmatched junction bases: 6. The CDR3 runs 15 residues. Germline CDR1 MNHEY, CDR2 SVGAGI. The CDR3 is CASSYLAGAAHEQYF. CDR3 sequence (DNA): TGTGCCAGCAGTTACTTAGCGGGGGCCGCCCACGAGCAGTACTTC.

The chain uses TRBV28 and TRBJ2-7; 7 positions match TRBD1. J was trimmed by 2 bases and V by 6 bases; bases with no gene match: 10. There are 15 residues in the CDR3. Germline V gives CDR1 MDHEN, CDR2 SYDVKM. CDR3 sequence: CASSQAGGRAYEQYF. For the CDR3, the DNA is TGTGCCAGCAGCCAAGCAGGGGGAAGAGCCTACGAGCAGTACTTC.

The chain joins TRBV4-2 to TRBJ1-4; 7 bases line up with TRBD1. The CDR3 extends over 17 amino acids. Germline values: CDR1 LGHNA, CDR2 YNFKEQ. After removal of 0 bases from V and 5 bases from J, the junction contained 9 bases not matched to a gene. DNA for the CDR3: TGTGCCAGCAGCCAAGATCCGGTGGGACAGATGAATGAAAAACTGTTTTTT. Its protein is CASSQDPVGQMNEKLFF.

The CDR3 spells CASSLVPRNSPLHF. In nucleotides, the CDR3 is TGTGCCAGCAGCTTAGTCCCCCGGAATTCACCCCTCCACTTT. The rearrangement uses TRBV7-9 and TRBJ1-6, with D uncertain. This CDR3 spans 14 amino acids. Trimming left V 1 base short and J 7 bases short, with 8 bases between. Germline CDR1 reads SEHNR; CDR2 reads FQNEAQ (reference sequence).

In this sample, this clone turned up once. This chain links TRBV7-2 with TRBJ2-1; D remains ambiguous. The CDR3 has 14 amino acids. The V end lost 7 bases, the J end lost 0 bases, and 10 bases lay between the germline ends. Per the germline V gene, CDR1 is SGHTA and CDR2 is FQGNSA. The CDR3 DNA is TGTGCCAGCATTCCGGCTAGCTCCTACAATGAGCAGTTCTTC. Amino acid sequence: CASIPASSYNEQFF.

The V call is TRBV4-1, the J call TRBJ2-3, with TRBD2 matching 11 bases. V lost 0 bases, J lost 2 bases, and 4 bases stayed unmatched. Germline values: CDR1 MGHRA, CDR2 YSYEKL. This CDR3 region has 17 residues. The CDR3: CASSQEGTSGPTDTQYF. The CDR3, as DNA: TGCGCCAGCAGCCAAGAAGGGACTAGCGGACCCACAGATACGCAGTATTTT.

The chain couples TRBV4-1 to TRBJ1-5; TRBD1 aligns across 7 bases. The CDR3 loop spans 15 amino acids. Germline loops: CDR1 MGHRA, CDR2 YSYEKL. The V segment lost 5 bases and the J segment 4 bases; nucleotides outside the gene matches: 8. The CDR3 reads CASSKGGGDNQPQHF. For the CDR3, the DNA is TGCGCCAGCAGCAAAGGGGGCGGAGATAATCAGCCCCAGCATTTT.

In this sample, this clone turned up a few times. The gene calls are TRBV10-2 and TRBJ1-5, with D unresolved. This CDR3 has 14 amino acids. V lost 0 bases to trimming and J lost 9 bases, with 12 bases between them. Germline loops: CDR1 WSHSY, CDR2 SAAADI. This CDR3 is CASSESGPTLPQHF. In DNA form, the CDR3 reads TGCGCCAGCAGTGAGTCAGGGCCCACTCTGCCCCAGCATTTT.

There are a few counts of this clone. The chain is built from TRBV2 and TRBJ2-1, with TRBD1 matching 7 bases. The CDR3 consists of 15 residues. CDR1 and CDR2 from the germline V gene are SNHLY and FYNNEI. With 3 bases clipped from V and 6 bases from J, the junction kept 8 bases outside the gene matches. The CDR3 nucleotides read TGTGCCAGCAGTGACCCCGGACAGGTCATCAATGAGCAGTTCTTC. This gives the protein CASSDPGQVINEQFF.

The chain employs TRBV7-9 and TRBJ1-5; TRBD1 matches 7 bases. Per the germline V gene, CDR1 is SEHNR and CDR2 is FQNEAQ (reference sequence). This CDR3 spans 17 amino acids. Trimming removed 1 base from V and 5 bases from J; junction bases left unmatched: 11. CDR3 in DNA: TGTGCCAGCAGCTTAGGTTCAGGGGGATTCTTCGATCAGCCCCAGCATTTT. Amino acids: CASSLGSGGFFDQPQHF.

The chain uses TRBV7-2 and TRBJ2-1, with D perhaps matching TRBD2 (5 bases). Germline CDR1 reads SGHTA; CDR2 reads FQGNSA. The V end was cut by 6 bases, the J end by 9 bases, with 9 bases between. The CDR3 has 11 residues. The CDR3 coding sequence is TGTGCCAGCAGGTACAGCGGTGAGCAGTTCTTC. Amino acids: CASRYSGEQFF.

V and J are TRBV5-8 and TRBJ1-4; 7 bases align to TRBD1. This CDR3 is 14 amino acids long. Germline-derived CDR1 and CDR2 are SGHTS and YDEGEE. The junction had 6 bases not matched to a gene; V was cut back by 7 bases and J by 3 bases. The CDR3 coding sequence is TGTGCCAGCTCGACAGGGACTGCTAATGAAAAACTGTTTTTT. As protein: CASSTGTANEKLFF.

The V and J genes are TRBV5-1 and TRBJ2-7; D call uncertain. The V end was cut by 0 bases, the J end by 2 bases, with 6 bases between. The CDR3 length is 13 residues. Germline V lookup: CDR1 SGHRS, CDR2 YFSETQ. CDR3 amino acids: CASSLDDTYEQYF. As DNA, the CDR3 is TGCGCCAGCAGCTTGGACGACACCTACGAGCAGTACTTC.